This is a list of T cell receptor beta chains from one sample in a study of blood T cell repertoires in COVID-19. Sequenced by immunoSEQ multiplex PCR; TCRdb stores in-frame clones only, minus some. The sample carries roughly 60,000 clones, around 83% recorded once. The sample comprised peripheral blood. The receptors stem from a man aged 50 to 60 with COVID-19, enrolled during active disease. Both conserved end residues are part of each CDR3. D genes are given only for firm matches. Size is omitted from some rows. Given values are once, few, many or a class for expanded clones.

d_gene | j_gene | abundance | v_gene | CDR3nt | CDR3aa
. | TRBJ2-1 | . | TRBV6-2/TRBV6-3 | TGTGCCAGCAGTTACTCCCAGGTTTACAATGAGCAGTTCTTC | CASSYSQVYNEQFF
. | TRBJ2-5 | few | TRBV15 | TGTGCCACCAGCAGAGCCTCGAGGGCAGGTGCTTTTGAACGAGAGACCCAGTACTTC | CATSRASRAGAFERETQYF
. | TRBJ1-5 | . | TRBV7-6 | TGTGCCAGCAGCTTAGGAGCTAGCAATCAGCCCCAGCATTTT | CASSLGASNQPQHF
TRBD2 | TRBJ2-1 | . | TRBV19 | TGTGCCAGTAACCCGACGGGAGGGTACAATGAGCAGTTCTTC | CASNPTGGYNEQFF
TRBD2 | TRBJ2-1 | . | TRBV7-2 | TGTGCCAGCAGCTTAAGCCTAGCGGGAGGGCCGCGTGAGCAGTTCTTC | CASSLSLAGGPREQFF
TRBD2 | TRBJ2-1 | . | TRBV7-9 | TGTGCCAGCAGCTTCAGCGGGAACTCCTACAATGAGCAGTTCTTC | CASSFSGNSYNEQFF
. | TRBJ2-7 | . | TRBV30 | TGTGCCTGGAGTGTAGGAGAGGAGCAGTACTTC | CAWSVGEEQYF
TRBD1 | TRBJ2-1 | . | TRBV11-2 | TGTGCCAGCAGCCCCGGGACAGGCGGTGAGCAGTTCTTC | CASSPGTGGEQFF
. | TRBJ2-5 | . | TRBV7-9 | TGTGCCAGCAACCCGCTGGGCCGACACCAAGAGACCCAGTACTTC | CASNPLGRHQETQYF
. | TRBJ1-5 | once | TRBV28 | TGTGCCAGCAGTTTACCCACGGAGTATCAGCCCCAGCATTTT | CASSLPTEYQPQHF
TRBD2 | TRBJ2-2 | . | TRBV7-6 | TGTGCCAGCAGCTTTCCGTCGGGACTAGCGGTCCTGAACACCGGGGAGCTGTTTTTT | CASSFPSGLAVLNTGELFF
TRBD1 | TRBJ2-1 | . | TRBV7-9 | TGTGCCAGCAGCGACCGGGACAGGTACTACAATGAGCAGTTCTTC | CASSDRDRYYNEQFF
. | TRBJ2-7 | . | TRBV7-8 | TGTGCCAGCAGCCATCTAGGGGACAAGCAGTACTTC | CASSHLGDKQYF